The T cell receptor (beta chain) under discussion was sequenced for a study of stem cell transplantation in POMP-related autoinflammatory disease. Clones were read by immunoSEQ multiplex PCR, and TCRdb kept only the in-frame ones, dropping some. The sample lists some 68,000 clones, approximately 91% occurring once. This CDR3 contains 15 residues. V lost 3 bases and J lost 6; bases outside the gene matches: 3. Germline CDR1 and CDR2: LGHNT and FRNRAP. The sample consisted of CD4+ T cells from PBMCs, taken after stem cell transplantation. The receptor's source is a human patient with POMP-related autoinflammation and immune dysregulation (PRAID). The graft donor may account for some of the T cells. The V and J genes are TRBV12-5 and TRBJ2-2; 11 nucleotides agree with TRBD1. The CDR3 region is CASGFLGQGAGELFF. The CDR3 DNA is TGTGCTAGTGGTTTTTTGGGACAGGGGGCCGGGGAGCTGTTTTTT.